The rows below give T cell receptor beta chains drawn from one sample of a study of OX40 agonist ivuxolimab in advanced cancers. Libraries were prepared by immunoSEQ multiplex PCR; TCRdb keeps only in-frame clonotypes and omits some of them. The sample records about 67,000 clones, 70% to 90% being singletons. The specimen was CD4+ or CD8+ T cells sorted from blood, collected in a trial of the OX40 agonist ivuxolimab. These receptors originate from an adult with an advanced solid tumor such as melanoma, head and neck, liver or kidney cancer. Each CDR3 is given with its conserved first and last residue. D genes are given only for firm matches. Clone size is not always given. Where it is, it says once, few, many or a class for expanded clones.

clone size	V gene	D gene	J gene	CDR3 DNA	CDR3 protein
-	TRBV7-9	TRBD2	TRBJ2-7	TGTGCCAGCAGCCCCGGGGGGGGAACCTACGAGCAGTACTTC	CASSPGGGTYEQYF
once	TRBV4-1	-	TRBJ2-7	TGCGCCAGCAGCCGGGGACATTCGAGCTCCTACGAGCAGTACTTC	CASSRGHSSSYEQYF
-	TRBV6-6	TRBD1	TRBJ2-7	TGTGCCAGCAGTGGGGACCGGACAGGGATAGGGGAGCAGTACTTC	CASSGDRTGIGEQYF
-	TRBV30	TRBD1	TRBJ1-1	TGTGCCTGGAGCCCCCTGGGGGACAGTTTGAACACTGAAGCTTTCTTT	CAWSPLGDSLNTEAFF
-	TRBV5-1	-	TRBJ2-7	TGCGCCAGCAGCTTAATCTCCTCCTACGAGCAGTACTTC	CASSLISSYEQYF
-	TRBV7-9	-	TRBJ2-3	TGTGCCAGCAGCCAGAGCGTCCAGACTACAGATACGCAGTATTTT	CASSQSVQTTDTQYF
-	TRBV5-1	TRBD2	TRBJ2-2	TGCGCCAGCAGCTTAGCGGGAAACACCGGGGAGCTGTTTTTT	CASSLAGNTGELFF
-	TRBV27	TRBD1	TRBJ2-3	TGTGCCAGCAGCGGGAGGACAGGGGCGATTGATACGCAGTATTTT	CASSGRTGAIDTQYF
-	TRBV18	-	TRBJ1-1	TGTGCCAGCTCACCACTGGCAGAAGGGGAAGCTTTCTTT	CASSPLAEGEAFF
-	TRBV19	-	TRBJ1-6	TGTGCCAGTAGTGATTCCGGGGATAATTCACCCCTCCACTTT	CASSDSGDNSPLHF
-	TRBV7-2	-	TRBJ2-3	TGTGCCAGCAGCTTATGGCACCAGAGCACAGATACGCAGTATTTT	CASSLWHQSTDTQYF
once	TRBV5-6	-	TRBJ1-1	TGTGCCAGCAGCTTCGGCTACCGAATAGAGAACACTGAAGCTTTCTTT	CASSFGYRIENTEAFF
few	TRBV19	TRBD1	TRBJ1-4	TGTGCCAGTAGTCGCTCAACCGGGACAGGGATCGAACTGTTTTTT	CASSRSTGTGIELFF
-	TRBV7-2	-	TRBJ2-1	TGTGCCAGCGGGGGGACTTCCCACGAGCAGTTCTTC	CASGGTSHEQFF
-	TRBV7-9	TRBD1	TRBJ2-5	TGTGCCAGCAGCTTCACAGGGGGCTCTCAAGAGACCCAGTACTTC	CASSFTGGSQETQYF
-	TRBV7-5	-	TRBJ2-1	TGTGCCAGAAGCTACCTTCTAGAAAACTATGAGCAGTTCTTC	CARSYLLENYEQFF
-	TRBV7-2	-	TRBJ1-4	TGTGCCAGCAGCCCGCGGGGGGGACATCTCTTAACTAATGAAAAACTGTTTTTT	CASSPRGGHLLTNEKLFF
once	TRBV7-7	TRBD1	TRBJ2-5	TGTGCCAGCAGCTCGGGACAGATTCAAGAGACCCAGTACTTC	CASSSGQIQETQYF
-	TRBV20-1	-	TRBJ2-7	TGCAGTGCTCAGACAGCCTACGAGCAGTACTTC	CSAQTAYEQYF
-	TRBV18	TRBD2	TRBJ2-7	TGTGCCAGCTCACCTAGGACTAGCGCATCCTACGAGCAGTACTTC	CASSPRTSASYEQYF
-	TRBV6-5	-	TRBJ1-2	TGTGCCAGCAGACCGTCCCCGCTGGGTGGCTACACCTTC	CASRPSPLGGYTF
-	TRBV4-3	-	TRBJ1-1	TGCGCCAGCAGCCAAGATTGGGGACAAGAAGCTTTCTTT	CASSQDWGQEAFF
-	TRBV6-1	-	TRBJ2-5	TGTGCCAGCAGTGACAGGGGTGGGGAGACCCAGTACTTC	CASSDRGGETQYF
few	TRBV28	-	TRBJ1-3	TGTGCCAGCTTCGCAGGGAGCTCTGGAAACACCATATATTTT	CASFAGSSGNTIYF
-	TRBV4-2	-	TRBJ2-7	TGTGCCAGCAGCCCAGAGGGGGGAAATCCCTACGAGCAGTACTTC	CASSPEGGNPYEQYF
-	TRBV28	-	TRBJ1-5	TGTGCCAGCAGAGGCAATCAGCCCCAGCATTTT	CASRGNQPQHF
once	TRBV7-3	TRBD2	TRBJ2-1	TGTGCCAGCAGCAAGAGCGGGAGTTCCTACAATGAGCAGTTCTTC	CASSKSGSSYNEQFF
-	TRBV9	-	TRBJ2-5	TGTGCCAGCAGCGCGGACTACCGGGGGACCCAGTACTTC	CASSADYRGTQYF